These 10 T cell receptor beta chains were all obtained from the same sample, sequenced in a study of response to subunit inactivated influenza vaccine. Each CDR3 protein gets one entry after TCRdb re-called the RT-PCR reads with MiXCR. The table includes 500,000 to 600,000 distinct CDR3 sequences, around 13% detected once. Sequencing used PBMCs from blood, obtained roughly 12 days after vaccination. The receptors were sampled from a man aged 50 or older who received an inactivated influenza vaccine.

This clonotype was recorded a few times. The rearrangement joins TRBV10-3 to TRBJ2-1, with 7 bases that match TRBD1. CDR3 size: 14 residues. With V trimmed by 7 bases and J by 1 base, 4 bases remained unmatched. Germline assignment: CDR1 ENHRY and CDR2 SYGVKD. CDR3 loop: CAIKGQQSYNEQFF. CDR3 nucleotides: TGTGCCATCAAGGGACAGCAATCCTACAATGAGCAGTTCTTC.

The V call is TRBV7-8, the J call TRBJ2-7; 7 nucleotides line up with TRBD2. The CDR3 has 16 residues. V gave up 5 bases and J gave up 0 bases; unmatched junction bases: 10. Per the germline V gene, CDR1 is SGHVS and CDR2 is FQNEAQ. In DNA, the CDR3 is TGTGCCAGCAGCACCCGGGGGAAGCGGGACTCCTACGAGCAGTACTTC. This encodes CASSTRGKRDSYEQYF.

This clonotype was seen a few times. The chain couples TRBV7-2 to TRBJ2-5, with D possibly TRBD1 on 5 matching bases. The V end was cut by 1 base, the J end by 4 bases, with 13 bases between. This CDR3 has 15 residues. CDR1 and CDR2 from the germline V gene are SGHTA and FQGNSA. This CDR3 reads CASSLVVRAPETQYF. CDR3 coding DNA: TGTGCCAGCAGCTTAGTAGTCAGGGCCCCAGAGACCCAGTACTTC.

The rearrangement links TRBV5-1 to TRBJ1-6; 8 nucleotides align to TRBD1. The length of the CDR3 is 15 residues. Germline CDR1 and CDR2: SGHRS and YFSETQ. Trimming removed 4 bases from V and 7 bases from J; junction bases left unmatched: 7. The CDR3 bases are TGCGCCAGCAGCCCCTCCGGGACAGGAAATTCACCCCTCCACTTT. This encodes CASSPSGTGNSPLHF.

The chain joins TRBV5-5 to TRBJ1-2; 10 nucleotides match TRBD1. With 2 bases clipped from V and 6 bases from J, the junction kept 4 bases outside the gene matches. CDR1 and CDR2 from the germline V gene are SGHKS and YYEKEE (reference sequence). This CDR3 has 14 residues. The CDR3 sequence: CASSFDRGQNGYTF. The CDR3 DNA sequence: TGTGCCAGCAGCTTCGACAGGGGGCAGAATGGCTACACCTTC. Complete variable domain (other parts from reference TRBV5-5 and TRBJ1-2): DAGVTQSPTHLIKTRGQQVTLRCSPISGHKSVSWYQQVLGQGPQFIFQYYEKEERGRGNFPDRFSARQFPNYSSELNVNALLLGDSALYLCASSFDRGQNGYTFGSGTRLTVV.

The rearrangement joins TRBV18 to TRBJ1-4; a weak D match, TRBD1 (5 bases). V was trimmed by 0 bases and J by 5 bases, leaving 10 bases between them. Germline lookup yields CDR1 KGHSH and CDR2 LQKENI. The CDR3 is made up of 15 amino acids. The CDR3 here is CASSPPKGINEKLFF. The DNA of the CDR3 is TGTGCCAGCTCACCACCAAAGGGGATCAATGAAAAACTGTTTTTT. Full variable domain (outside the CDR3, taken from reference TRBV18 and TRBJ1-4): NAGVMQNPRHLVRRRGQEARLRCSPMKGHSHVYWYRQLPEEGLKFMVYLQKENIIDESGMPKERFSAEFPKEGPSILRIQQVVRGDSAAYFCASSPPKGINEKLFFGSGTQLSVL.

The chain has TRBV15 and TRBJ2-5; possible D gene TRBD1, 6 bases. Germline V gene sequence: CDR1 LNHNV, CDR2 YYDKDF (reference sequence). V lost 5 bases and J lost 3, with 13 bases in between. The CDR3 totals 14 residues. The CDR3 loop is CATSQGQNKETQYF. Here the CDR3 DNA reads TGTGCCACCAGCCAAGGACAGAATAAAGAGACCCAGTACTTC.

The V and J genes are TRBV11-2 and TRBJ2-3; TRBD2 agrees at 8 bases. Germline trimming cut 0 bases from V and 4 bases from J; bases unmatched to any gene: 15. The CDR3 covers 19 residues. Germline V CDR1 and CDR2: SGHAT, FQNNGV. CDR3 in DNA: TGTGCCAGCAGCTTAGATTTCCAGCGGGAGTTTACTGATGCAGATACGCAGTATTTT. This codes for CASSLDFQREFTDADTQYF. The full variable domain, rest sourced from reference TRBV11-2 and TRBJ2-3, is EAGVAQSPRYKIIEKRQSVAFWCNPISGHATLYWYQQILGQGPKLLIQFQNNGVVDDSQLPKDRFSAERLKGVDSTLKIQPAKLEDSAVYLCASSLDFQREFTDADTQYFGPGTRLTVL.

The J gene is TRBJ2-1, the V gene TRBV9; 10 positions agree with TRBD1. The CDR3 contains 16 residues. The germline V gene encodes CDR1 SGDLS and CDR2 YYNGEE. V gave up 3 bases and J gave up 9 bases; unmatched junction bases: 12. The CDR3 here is CASSATGTGVFGEQFF. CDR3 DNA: TGTGCCAGCAGCGCAACCGGGACAGGGGTTTTTGGTGAGCAGTTCTTC.

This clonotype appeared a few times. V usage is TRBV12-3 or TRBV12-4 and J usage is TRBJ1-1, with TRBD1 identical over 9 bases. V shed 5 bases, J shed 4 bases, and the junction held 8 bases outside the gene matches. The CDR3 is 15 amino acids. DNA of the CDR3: TGTGCCAGCAGTGGAGGTGGGACAGGGTTCACTGAAGCTTTCTTT. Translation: CASSGGGTGFTEAFF.